This TCR beta chain derives from a study of CD8+ T cells in alopecia areata. Notes on the study in general: Mice showed TCR sharing more clearly than patients did, possibly owing to HLA. Scalp sequencing captures resident alphabeta T cells of normal skin too.

In each case, RNA was isolated and then reverse transcribed into cDNA as the sequencing template. Data came from immunoSEQ multiplex PCR; TCRdb stores just in-frame clones and leaves some out. The data contain roughly 64,000 clones, around 47% of them singletons. About this clone itself: Its specificity is unknown.

The sample comprised NKG2D-low CD8+ T cells sorted from blood. The clonotype was recovered from a human donor with alopecia areata.

The CDR3 region has the DNA TGTGCCAGCAGCCGGGGCCGGGGCGAGCAGTTCTTC. This encodes CASSRGRGEQFF. The rearrangement uses TRBV14 and TRBJ2-1; D assignment may be TRBD1 or TRBD2 (5 bases each). The CDR3 length is 12 residues. Trimming left V 4 bases short and J 10 bases short, with 11 bases between. From germline, CDR1 is SGHDN and CDR2 FVKESK.